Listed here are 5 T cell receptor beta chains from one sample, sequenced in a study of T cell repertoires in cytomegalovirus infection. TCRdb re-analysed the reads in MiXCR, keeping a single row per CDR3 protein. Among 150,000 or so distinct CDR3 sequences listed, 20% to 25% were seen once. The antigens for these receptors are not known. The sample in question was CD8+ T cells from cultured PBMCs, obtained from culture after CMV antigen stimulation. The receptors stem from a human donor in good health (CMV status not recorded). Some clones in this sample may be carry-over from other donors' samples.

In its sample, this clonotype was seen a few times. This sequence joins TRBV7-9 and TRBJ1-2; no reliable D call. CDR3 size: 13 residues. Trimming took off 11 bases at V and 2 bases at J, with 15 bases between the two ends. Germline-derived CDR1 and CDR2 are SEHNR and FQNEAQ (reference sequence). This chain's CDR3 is CASLGSPNYGYTF. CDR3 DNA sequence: TGTGCCTCCCTTGGGTCTCCGAACTATGGCTACACCTTC. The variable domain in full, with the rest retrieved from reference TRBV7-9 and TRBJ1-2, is DTGVSQNPRHKITKRGQNVTFRCDPISEHNRLYWYRQTLGQGPEFLTYFQNEAQLEKSRLLSDRFSAERPKGSFSTLEIQRTEQGDSAMYLCASLGSPNYGYTFGSGTRLTVV.

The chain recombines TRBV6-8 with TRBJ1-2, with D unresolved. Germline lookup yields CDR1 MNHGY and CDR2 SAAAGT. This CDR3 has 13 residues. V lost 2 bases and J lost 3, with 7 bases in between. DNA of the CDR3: TGTGCCAGCAGTTACAGGGAGTACTATGGCTACACCTTC. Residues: CASSYREYYGYTF.

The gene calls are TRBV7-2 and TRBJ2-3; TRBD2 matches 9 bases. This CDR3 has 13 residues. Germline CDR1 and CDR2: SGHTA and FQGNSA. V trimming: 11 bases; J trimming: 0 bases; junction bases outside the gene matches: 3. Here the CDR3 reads CAAGGPSTDTQYF. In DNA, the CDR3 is TGTGCCGCGGGGGGGCCTAGCACAGATACGCAGTATTTT.

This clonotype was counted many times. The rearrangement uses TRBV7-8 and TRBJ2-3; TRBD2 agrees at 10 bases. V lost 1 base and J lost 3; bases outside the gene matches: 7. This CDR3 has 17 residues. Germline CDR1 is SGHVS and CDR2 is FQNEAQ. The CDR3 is CASSLGLAGAITDTQYF. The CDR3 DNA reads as TGTGCCAGCAGCTTAGGGCTAGCGGGGGCAATTACAGATACGCAGTATTTT. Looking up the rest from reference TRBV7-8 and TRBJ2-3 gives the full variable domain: GAGVSQSPRYKVAKRGQDVALRCDPISGHVSLFWYQQALGQGPEFLTYFQNEAQLDKSGLPSDRFFAERPEGSVSTLKIQRTQQEDSAVYLCASSLGLAGAITDTQYFGPGTRLTVL.

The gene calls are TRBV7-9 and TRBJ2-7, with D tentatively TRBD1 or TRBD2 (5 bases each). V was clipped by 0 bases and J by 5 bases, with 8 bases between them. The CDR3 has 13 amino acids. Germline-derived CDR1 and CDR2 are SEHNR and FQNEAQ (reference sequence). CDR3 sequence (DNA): TGTGCCAGCAGCTTAGCTGGGGGAGACGAGCAGTACTTC. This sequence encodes CASSLAGGDEQYF.